The 5 T cell receptor beta chains reported below all come from one sample, sequenced in a study of T cells in Graves' hyperthyroidism and ophthalmopathy (dated by TCRdb to about 2019). The library was obtained by multiplex PCR. Sequencing instrument: Illumina HiSeq 2000. TCR beta CDR3 regions were amplified from RNA transcripts. The first round of RT-PCR for the TCR CDR3 was performed with the HTBI primer set and the Qiagen OneStep RT-PCR kit. TCRdb reanalyzed the raw reads on its own, using fastp at Q25 for trimming and MiXCR for clone calling, and kept in-frame beta chains. Each entry is one CDR3 protein sequence, shown with its most common DNA and genes. The sample table records hundreds of thousands of distinct CDR3 sequences; 30% to 40% of these occur just once. Around 30% of the sample lies in the top ten. What was sequenced was blood. The receptors here all came from a woman aged 40 to 55 with Graves' hyperthyroidism.

In its sample, this clonotype was seen a few times. The chain couples TRBV20-1 to TRBJ1-5, with 7 bases fitting TRBD1. CDR3 size: 15 residues. The germline CDR1 and CDR2 sequences are DFQATT and SNEGSKA (reference sequence). V shed 5 bases, J shed 3 bases, and the junction held 10 bases outside the gene matches. The CDR3 DNA sequence: TGCAGTGCTTCAAACGAGGGACAGTTCAATCAGCCCCAGCATTTT. Amino acids: CSASNEGQFNQPQHF.

This sequence joins TRBV5-1 and TRBJ1-4; no clear D gene. Looked up from germline, CDR1 is SGHRS and CDR2 is YFSETQ. With 0 bases removed from V and 1 base from J, the gap between germline ends came to 7 bases. The CDR3 runs 15 residues. The chain's CDR3 is CASSLEHRTNEKLFF. In DNA, the CDR3 is TGCGCCAGCAGCTTGGAGCACCGAACTAATGAAAAACTGTTTTTT.

The chain links TRBV25-1 to TRBJ2-3; D gene ambiguous. Germline V lookup: CDR1 MGHDK, CDR2 SYGVNS. The CDR3 loop spans 14 amino acids. The V end was cut by 4 bases, the J end by 6 bases, with 14 bases between. CDR3 DNA: TGTGCCAGCAGTGGACAACGCGCCGCGGATACGCAGTATTTT. It translates to CASSGQRAADTQYF.

This clonotype was observed at least ten times. The chain has TRBV12-3 or TRBV12-4 and TRBJ1-3, with no clear D. The CDR3 covers 11 residues. Trimming left V 8 bases short and J 4 bases short, with 6 bases between. CDR3: CASGHGNTIYF. CDR3 DNA: TGTGCCAGCGGCCACGGAAACACCATATATTTT.

This clonotype was recorded a few times. The rearrangement links TRBV11-2 to TRBJ1-2; D might be TRBD1 (5 bases). The V end lost 8 bases, the J end lost 5 bases, and 18 bases lay between the germline ends. The CDR3 spans 14 residues. Germline V gene data show CDR1 as SGHAT and CDR2 as FQNNGV. CDR3 DNA sequence: TGTGCCAGCCGCCACACCCAGGGAGGGTATGGCTACACCTTC. As protein: CASRHTQGGYGYTF. Full variable domain (missing parts from reference TRBV11-2 and TRBJ1-2): EAGVAQSPRYKIIEKRQSVAFWCNPISGHATLYWYQQILGQGPKLLIQFQNNGVVDDSQLPKDRFSAERLKGVDSTLKIQPAKLEDSAVYLCASRHTQGGYGYTFGSGTRLTVV.